This TCR beta chain came from a study of blood T cell repertoires in COVID-19 (TCRdb year 2020). Background on the whole study: The collaborator samples originated in the United States, Italy and Spain and spanned the acute and convalescent phases of COVID-19. The material from the prospective study consisted of cDNA or gDNA derived from T cells, B-cell-depleted T cells, or PBMCs. The dataset comprised deeply sampled blood TCRbeta repertoires from subjects exposed to, actively infected with, or recovered from COVID-19. A freely available public database, intended as a resource for researchers studying the immune response to SARS-CoV-2, is where the repertoires were released. Samples were obtained from the ongoing ImmuneRACE study (first 160 participants) and from about 1,300 subjects provided by 6 global collaborators. Nearly every sample came with metadata listing a de-identified subject ID, COVID-19 status, age in years and sex. HLA class I and class II types, where available, came from metadata supplied by the sample provider rather than from assay-based typing. General conclusions and limits of the study: The quantity of clinical and demographic metadata differed by source and by participant and was supplied without curation.

Another Seattle source contributed samples from volunteer blood donors who had recovered from COVID-19. Collaborating institutions collected whole blood in K2EDTA tubes following their own protocols. Collaborator samples were shipped for TCRbeta analysis as frozen whole blood, isolated PBMCs, or DNA extracted from either sample type. As to this clone: This clone's antigen is unknown. Base qualities are not provided; no much larger clone lies one nucleotide away.

The CDR3 numbers 14 residues from cysteine through phenylalanine. Only the CDR3 DNA is retained, 42 bases long and in frame from the first base. The V and J ends are trimmed by 2 bases and 5 bases, leaving 12 bases between them. CDR1 and CDR2 (LGHDT, YNNKEL) derive from the germline V gene (reference sequence). TCRbeta CDR3 regions were amplified from genomic DNA using the immunoSEQ Assay, a bias-controlled multiplex PCR. The original pipeline was this. Nucleated cell counts per sample were estimated from amplification of reference gene primers within the assay. To quantify the absolute abundance of each unique TCRbeta CDR3 rearrangement, sequence reads were collapsed and filtered. Productive Simpson clonality was computed per sample as the square root of Simpson's diversity index over productive rearrangements. TCRdb limited this immuneACCESS table to in-frame rearrangements with V and J called. A share of clones is missing; checked studies link under half to unresolved V genes, and the rest is unexplained. V and J calls and clone size follow that table, whereas D and trimming were derived from the DNA. This sample is represented by 200,000 to 250,000 clones; about nine tenths of them were singletons. The leading ten clones occupy around 6% of the sample.

Material for sequencing was peripheral blood. The TCR comes from a man aged 55 to 70 who had recovered from COVID-19. The chain is assembled from TRBV3-1 (or the pseudogene TRBV3-2) and TRBJ1-1; matching of 6 bases hints at TRBD1 as the D gene. The CDR3 protein is CASSQYRVWTEAFF. The DNA sequence reads TGTGCCAGCAGCCAATACAGGGTGTGGACTGAAGCTTTCTTT.